This TCR beta chain came from a study of T cell changes during pregnancy in multiple sclerosis. This table comes from immunoSEQ multiplex PCR, and its TCRdb copy is limited to in-frame clones, with some not included. The sample comprises 55,000 to 75,000 clones, 92% of which are singletons, and roughly 1.5% rests with the top ten. This CDR3 is built from 14 residues. The germline V gene has CDR1 SNHLY and CDR2 FYNNEI. Trimming removed 1 base from V and 2 bases from J, with 6 bases in between. The chain links TRBV2 to TRBJ1-5; D possibly corresponds to TRBD1 (6 bases). The source of this sequence is a female donor with multiple sclerosis, enrolled in a pregnancy study. The material sequenced was peripheral blood, taken after pregnancy. The chain's CDR3 is CASSEGGRNQPQHF. The CDR3 DNA is TGTGCCAGCAGTGAAGGGGGGCGCAATCAGCCCCAGCATTTT. The variable domain in full, completed from reference TRBV2 and TRBJ1-5, reads EPEVTQTPSHQVTQMGQEVILRCVPISNHLYFYWYRQILGQKVEFLVSFYNNEISEKSEIFDDQFSVERPDGSNFTLKIRSTKLEDSAMYFCASSEGGRNQPQHFGDGTRLSIL.